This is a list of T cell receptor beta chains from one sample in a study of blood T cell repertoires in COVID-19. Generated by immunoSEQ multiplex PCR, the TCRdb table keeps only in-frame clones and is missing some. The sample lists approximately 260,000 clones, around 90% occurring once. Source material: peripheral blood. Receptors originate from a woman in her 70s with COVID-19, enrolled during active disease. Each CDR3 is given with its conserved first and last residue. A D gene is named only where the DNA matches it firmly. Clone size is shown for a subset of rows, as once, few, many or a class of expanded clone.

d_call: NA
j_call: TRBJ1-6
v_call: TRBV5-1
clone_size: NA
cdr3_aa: CASTLSSYNSPLHF
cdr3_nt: TGCGCCAGCACCCTCAGCTCCTATAATTCACCCCTCCACTTT

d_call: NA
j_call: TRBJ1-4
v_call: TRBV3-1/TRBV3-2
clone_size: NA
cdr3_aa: CASSSTGPINEKLFF
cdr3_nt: TGTGCCAGCAGCTCCACAGGCCCCATTAATGAAAAACTGTTTTTT

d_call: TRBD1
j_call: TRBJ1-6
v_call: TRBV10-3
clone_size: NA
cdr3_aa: CAISESTGGRNSPLHF
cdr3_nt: TGTGCCATCAGTGAGTCGACAGGGGGTAGGAATTCACCCCTCCACTTT

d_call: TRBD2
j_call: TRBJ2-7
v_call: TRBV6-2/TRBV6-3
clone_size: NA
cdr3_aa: CASSYPSSGNVRYSYEQYF
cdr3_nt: TGTGCCAGCAGTTACCCCAGTAGCGGGAACGTCCGATACTCCTACGAGCAGTACTTC

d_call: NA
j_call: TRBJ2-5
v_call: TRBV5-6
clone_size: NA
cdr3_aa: CASSSGETQYF
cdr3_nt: TGTGCCAGCAGCTCCGGAGAGACCCAGTACTTC

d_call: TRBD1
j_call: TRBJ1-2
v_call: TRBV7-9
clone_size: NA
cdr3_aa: CASSLEGQGYGSF
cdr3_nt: TGTGCCAGCAGCTTAGAGGGACAGGGGTACGGGTCCTTC

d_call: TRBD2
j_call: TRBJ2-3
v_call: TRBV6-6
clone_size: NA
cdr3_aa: CASSYVGAGDTDTQYF
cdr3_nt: TGTGCCAGCAGTTACGTCGGAGCGGGAGACACAGATACGCAGTATTTT

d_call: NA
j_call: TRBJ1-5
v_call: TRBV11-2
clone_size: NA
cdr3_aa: CASSLDRWQPQHF
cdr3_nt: TGTGCCAGCAGCTTAGATCGGTGGCAGCCCCAGCATTTT

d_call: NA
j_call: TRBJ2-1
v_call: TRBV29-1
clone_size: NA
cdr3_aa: CSVEIRSDEQFF
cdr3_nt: TGCAGCGTTGAGATTCGTTCGGATGAGCAGTTCTTC

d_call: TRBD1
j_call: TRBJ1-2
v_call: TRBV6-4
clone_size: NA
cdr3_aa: CASSETGGFGYTF
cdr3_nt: TGTGCCAGCAGTGAAACAGGGGGCTTTGGCTACACCTTC

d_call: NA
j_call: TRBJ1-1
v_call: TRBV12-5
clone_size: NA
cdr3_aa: CASGTGWGAEAFF
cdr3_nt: TGTGCTAGTGGTACCGGGTGGGGCGCTGAAGCTTTCTTT

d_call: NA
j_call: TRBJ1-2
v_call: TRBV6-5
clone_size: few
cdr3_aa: CASSTDTYGYTF
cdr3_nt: TGTGCCAGCAGTACAGACACCTATGGCTACACCTTC

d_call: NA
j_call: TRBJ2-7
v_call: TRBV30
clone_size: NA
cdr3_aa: CAWSQGGEAYEQYF
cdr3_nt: TGTGCCTGGAGTCAGGGCGGCGAGGCCTACGAGCAGTACTTC

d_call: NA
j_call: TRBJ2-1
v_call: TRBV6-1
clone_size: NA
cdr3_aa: CASSDFFGAGGSNEQFF
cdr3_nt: TGTGCCAGCAGTGATTTTTTTGGGGCAGGGGGGTCCAATGAGCAGTTCTTC

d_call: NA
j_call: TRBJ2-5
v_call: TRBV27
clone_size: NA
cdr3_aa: CASSFSGVGETQYF
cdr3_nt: TGTGCCAGCAGTTTTTCAGGGGTCGGGGAGACCCAGTACTTC

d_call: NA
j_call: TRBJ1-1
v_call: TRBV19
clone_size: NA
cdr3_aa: CASTLNRANTEAFF
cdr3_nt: TGTGCCAGTACGTTGAACAGGGCAAACACTGAAGCTTTCTTT

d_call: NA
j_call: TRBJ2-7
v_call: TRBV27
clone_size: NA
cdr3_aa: CASSAGTMIYEQYF
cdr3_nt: TGTGCCAGCAGTGCCGGGACAATGATCTACGAGCAGTACTTC

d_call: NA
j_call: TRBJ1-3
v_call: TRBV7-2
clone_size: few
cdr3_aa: CASTTLLSGNTIYF
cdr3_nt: TGTGCCAGTACCACTTTGCTCTCTGGAAACACCATATATTTT

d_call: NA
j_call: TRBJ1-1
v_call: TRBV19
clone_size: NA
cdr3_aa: CASSIRGLPTEAFF
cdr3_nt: TGTGCCAGTAGTATAAGGGGACTCCCCACTGAAGCTTTCTTT

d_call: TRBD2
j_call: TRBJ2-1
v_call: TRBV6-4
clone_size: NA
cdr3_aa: CASSEAGLGNNEQFF
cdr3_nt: TGTGCCAGCAGTGAAGCCGGACTAGGGAACAATGAGCAGTTCTTC

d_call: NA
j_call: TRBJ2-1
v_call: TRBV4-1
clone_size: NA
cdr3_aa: CASSPPRTNTEQFF
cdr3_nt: TGCGCCAGCAGCCCCCCACGGACTAACACTGAGCAGTTCTTC

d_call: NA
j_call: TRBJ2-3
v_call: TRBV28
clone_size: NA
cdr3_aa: CASSFPPGKSSTDTQYF
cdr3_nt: TGTGCCAGCAGCTTCCCCCCGGGGAAGAGTAGCACAGATACGCAGTATTTT

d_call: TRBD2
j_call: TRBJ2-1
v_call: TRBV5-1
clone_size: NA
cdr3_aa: CASSFGLGGNNEQFF
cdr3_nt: TGCGCCAGCAGCTTTGGACTAGGAGGAAACAATGAGCAGTTCTTC